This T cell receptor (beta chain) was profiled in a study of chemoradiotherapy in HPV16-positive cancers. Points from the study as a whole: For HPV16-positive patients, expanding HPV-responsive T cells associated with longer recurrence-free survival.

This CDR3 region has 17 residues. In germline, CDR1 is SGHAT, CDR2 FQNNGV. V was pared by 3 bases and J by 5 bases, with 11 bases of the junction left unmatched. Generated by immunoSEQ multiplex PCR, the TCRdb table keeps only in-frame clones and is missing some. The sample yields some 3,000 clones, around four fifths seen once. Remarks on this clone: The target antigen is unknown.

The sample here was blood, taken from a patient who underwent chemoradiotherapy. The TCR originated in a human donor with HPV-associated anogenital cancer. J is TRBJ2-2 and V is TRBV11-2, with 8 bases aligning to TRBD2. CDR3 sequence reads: CASSFMRGAWGTGELFF. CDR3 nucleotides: TGTGCCAGCAGCTTTATGCGGGGGGCGTGGGGTACCGGGGAGCTGTTTTTT.